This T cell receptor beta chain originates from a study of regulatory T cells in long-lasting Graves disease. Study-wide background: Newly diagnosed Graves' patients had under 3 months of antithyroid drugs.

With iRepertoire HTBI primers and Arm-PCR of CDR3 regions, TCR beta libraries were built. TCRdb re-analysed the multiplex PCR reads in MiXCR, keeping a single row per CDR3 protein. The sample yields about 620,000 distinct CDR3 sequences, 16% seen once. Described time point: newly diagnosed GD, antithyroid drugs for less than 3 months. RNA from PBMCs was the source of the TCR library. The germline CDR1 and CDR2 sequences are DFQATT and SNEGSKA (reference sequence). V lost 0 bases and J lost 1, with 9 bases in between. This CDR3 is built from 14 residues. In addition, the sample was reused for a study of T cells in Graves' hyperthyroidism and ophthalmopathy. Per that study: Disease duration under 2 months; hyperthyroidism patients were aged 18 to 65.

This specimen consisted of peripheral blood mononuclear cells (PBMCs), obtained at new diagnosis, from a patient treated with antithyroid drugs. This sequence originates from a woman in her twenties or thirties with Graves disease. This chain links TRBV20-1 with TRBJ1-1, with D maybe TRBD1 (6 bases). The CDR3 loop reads CSARDPGQNTEAFF. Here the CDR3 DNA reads TGCAGTGCTAGAGATCCGGGACAGAACACTGAAGCTTTCTTT.